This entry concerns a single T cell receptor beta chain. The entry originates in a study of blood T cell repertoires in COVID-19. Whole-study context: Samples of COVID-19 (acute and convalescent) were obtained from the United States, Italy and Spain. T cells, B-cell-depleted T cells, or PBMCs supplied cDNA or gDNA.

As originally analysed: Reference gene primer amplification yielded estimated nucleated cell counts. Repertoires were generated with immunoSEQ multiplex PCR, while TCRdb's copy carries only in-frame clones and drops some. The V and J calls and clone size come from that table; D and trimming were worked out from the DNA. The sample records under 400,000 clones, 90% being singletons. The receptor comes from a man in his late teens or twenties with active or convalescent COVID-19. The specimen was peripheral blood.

DNA for the CDR3: TGCGCCAGCAGCCAAGACGGGGGGCCGGATTCACCCCTCCACTTT. Translated, it gives CASSQDGGPDSPLHF. The V call is TRBV4-3, the J call TRBJ1-6; TRBD1 might be the D (6 bases). The germline gives CDR1 LGHNA, CDR2 YSLEER. Trimming left V 0 bases short and J 8 bases short, with 11 bases between. The CDR3 sequence is 15 residues long.